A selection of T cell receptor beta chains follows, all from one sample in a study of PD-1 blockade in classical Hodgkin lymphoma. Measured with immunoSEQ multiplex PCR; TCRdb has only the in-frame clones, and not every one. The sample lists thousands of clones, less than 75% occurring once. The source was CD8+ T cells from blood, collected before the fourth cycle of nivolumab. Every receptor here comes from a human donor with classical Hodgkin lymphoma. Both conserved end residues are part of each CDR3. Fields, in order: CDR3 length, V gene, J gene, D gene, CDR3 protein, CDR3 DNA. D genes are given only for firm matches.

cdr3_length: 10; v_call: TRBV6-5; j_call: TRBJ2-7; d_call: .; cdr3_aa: CASGAYEQYF; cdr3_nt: TGTGCCAGCGGGGCCTACGAGCAGTACTTC
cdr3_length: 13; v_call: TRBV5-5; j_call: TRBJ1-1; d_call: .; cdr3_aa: CASSLRGSTEAFF; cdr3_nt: TGTGCCAGCAGCTTGCGGGGAAGCACTGAAGCTTTCTTT
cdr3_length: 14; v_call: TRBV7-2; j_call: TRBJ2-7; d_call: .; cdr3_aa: CASSPEGSSYEQYF; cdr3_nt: TGTGCCAGCAGCCCAGAGGGGAGCTCCTACGAGCAGTACTTC
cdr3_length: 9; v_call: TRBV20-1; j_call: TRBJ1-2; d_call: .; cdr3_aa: CSAPYGYTF; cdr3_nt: TGCAGTGCGCCATATGGCTACACCTTC
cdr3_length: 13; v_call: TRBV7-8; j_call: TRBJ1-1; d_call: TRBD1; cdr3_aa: CASSNDRELEAFF; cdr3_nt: TGTGCCAGCAGCAATGACAGGGAACTTGAAGCTTTCTTT
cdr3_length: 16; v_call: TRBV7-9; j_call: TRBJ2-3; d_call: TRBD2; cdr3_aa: CASSLGLAESTDTQYF; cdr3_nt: TGTGCCAGCAGCTTAGGACTAGCGGAAAGCACAGATACGCAGTATTTT
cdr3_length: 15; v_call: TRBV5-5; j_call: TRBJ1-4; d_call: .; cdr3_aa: CASSAGTPNNEKLFF; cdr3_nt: TGTGCCAGCAGCGCCGGGACACCTAATAATGAAAAACTGTTTTTT
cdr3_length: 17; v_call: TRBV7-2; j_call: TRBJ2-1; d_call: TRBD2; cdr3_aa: CASSPRGRESSYNEQFF; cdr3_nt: TGTGCCAGCAGCCCCCGGGGGAGGGAATCTTCCTACAATGAGCAGTTCTTC
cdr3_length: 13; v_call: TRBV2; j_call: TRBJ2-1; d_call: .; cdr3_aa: CASLLSSYNEQFF; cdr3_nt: TGTGCCAGCCTTTTGAGCTCCTACAATGAGCAGTTCTTC
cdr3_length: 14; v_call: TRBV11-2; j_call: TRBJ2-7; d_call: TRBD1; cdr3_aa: CASSLGTGQYEQYF; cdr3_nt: TGTGCCAGCAGCTTAGGGACAGGGCAATACGAGCAGTACTTC
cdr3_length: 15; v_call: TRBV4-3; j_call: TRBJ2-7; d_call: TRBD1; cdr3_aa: CASSQARTGAYEQYF; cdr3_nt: TGCGCCAGCAGCCAAGCCAGGACAGGAGCCTACGAGCAGTACTTC
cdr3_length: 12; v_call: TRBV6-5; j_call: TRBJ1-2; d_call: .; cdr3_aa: CASRQDNYGYTF; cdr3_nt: TGTGCCAGCCGACAGGATAACTATGGCTACACCTTC